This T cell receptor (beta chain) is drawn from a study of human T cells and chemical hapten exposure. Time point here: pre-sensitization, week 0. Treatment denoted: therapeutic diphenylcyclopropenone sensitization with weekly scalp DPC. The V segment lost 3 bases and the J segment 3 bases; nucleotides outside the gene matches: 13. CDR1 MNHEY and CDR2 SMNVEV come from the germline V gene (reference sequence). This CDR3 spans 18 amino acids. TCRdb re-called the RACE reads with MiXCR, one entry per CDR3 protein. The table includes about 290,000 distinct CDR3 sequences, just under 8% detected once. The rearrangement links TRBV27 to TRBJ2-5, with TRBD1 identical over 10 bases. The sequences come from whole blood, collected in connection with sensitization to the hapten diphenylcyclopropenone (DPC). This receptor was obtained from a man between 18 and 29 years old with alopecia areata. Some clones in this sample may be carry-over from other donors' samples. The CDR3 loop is CASSFRDRGLLSKETQYF. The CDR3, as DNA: TGTGCCAGCAGTTTCCGGGACAGGGGATTATTAAGCAAAGAGACCCAGTACTTC.